This T cell receptor beta chain was found in a study of cytomegalovirus exposure and HLA in healthy donors. Overall study context: Earlier work reported approximately 110 million unique TCR beta sequences from 150 million to 200 million T cells.

The PCR was carried out with 60 Vbeta primers and 13 Jbeta primers. Sequencing was performed with immunoSEQ multiplex PCR; in TCRdb, only in-frame clones are kept and a portion is missing. Altogether roughly 63,000 clones are present, roughly 75% being singletons, with the ten largest covering roughly 23%. Remarks on this clone: The junction differs from germline at one of its ends, possibly a read error.

The CDR3 contains 16 residues. CDR1 and CDR2 (germline): SEHNR, FQNEAQ (reference sequence). V and J are TRBV7-9 and TRBJ1-1; 10 bases are shared with TRBD1. The receptor was derived from a middle-aged woman in good health and CMV-seropositive. The material sequenced was PBMCs. The CDR3 nucleotides are TGTTCCAGCAGCCAAAGAGGACAGGGGGGGAATCCTGAAGCTTTCTTT. Translation gives CSSSQRGQGGNPEAFF.